These T cell receptor beta chains were read from a single sample in a study of T cells in Graves' hyperthyroidism and ophthalmopathy. MiXCR was run by TCRdb on the multiplex PCR reads, yielding one entry per CDR3 protein. The table lists under 400,000 distinct CDR3 sequences, over 12% of them singletons. Sequenced: blood. The receptors originated from a woman between 55 and 75 years old with Graves' ophthalmopathy. CDR3s include the opening cysteine and the closing phenylalanine or tryptophan. Fields, in order: V gene, D gene, clone size, CDR3 length, J gene, CDR3 protein, CDR3 DNA. The D gene is left open where the match is weak. Size is omitted from some rows. Given values are once, few, many or a class for expanded clones.

>TRBV29-1|TRBD1|many|14|TRBJ1-1
CSVEVGQGAAEAFF
TGCAGCGTTGAAGTGGGACAGGGGGCGGCTGAAGCTTTCTTT
>TRBV27|.|many|16|TRBJ2-7
CASSLLGAGRAAEQYF
TGTGCCAGCAGTTTATTGGGGGCCGGACGGGCCGCCGAGCAGTACTTC
>TRBV6-1|.|many|15|TRBJ2-7
CASRPPSRSGDEQYF
TGTGCCAGCAGGCCCCCCAGTCGGAGTGGCGACGAGCAGTACTTC
>TRBV6-5|TRBD1|.|15|TRBJ1-2
CASSYSQGAFGGYTF
TGTGCCAGCAGTTACTCTCAGGGGGCCTTTGGGGGCTACACCTTC
>TRBV12-3/TRBV12-4|.|.|14|TRBJ2-2
CASSWRGRSVELFF
TGTGCCAGCAGTTGGAGGGGGCGGTCCGTGGAGCTGTTTTTT
>TRBV28|TRBD1|many|17|TRBJ2-6
CASSPRTGYSGANVLTF
TGTGCCAGCAGTCCTAGGACAGGGTACTCTGGGGCCAACGTCCTGACTTTC
>TRBV11-2|TRBD1|many|15|TRBJ2-3
CASSYRGRSTDTQYF
TGTGCCAGCAGCTACAGGGGGCGAAGCACAGATACGCAGTATTTT
>TRBV5-1|.|many|14|TRBJ1-1
CASSPTSGNTEAFF
TGCGCCAGCAGCCCAACCTCGGGCAACACTGAAGCTTTCTTT
>TRBV6-1|TRBD1|.|16|TRBJ1-2
CAISPLPGQGVFGYTF
TGTGCCATCAGCCCTTTACCGGGACAGGGGGTCTTTGGCTACACCTTC
>TRBV6-1|.|few|12|TRBJ2-1
CASSPNSNEQFF
TGTGCCAGCAGTCCTAACTCCAATGAGCAGTTCTTC
>TRBV27|TRBD2|many|17|TRBJ2-7
CASSPRGILAGVYEQYF
TGTGCCAGCAGTCCCCGCGGGATATTAGCGGGAGTCTACGAGCAGTACTTC
>TRBV18|.|many|13|TRBJ2-7
CASSPPRIYEQYF
TGTGCCAGCTCACCACCGCGGATTTACGAGCAGTACTTC
>TRBV20-1|TRBD2|.|17|TRBJ2-2
CSARALGVAGDTGELFF
TGCAGTGCTAGAGCCCTGGGGGTAGCGGGAGACACCGGGGAGCTGTTTTTT
>TRBV5-4|.|many|13|TRBJ2-2
CASGTSNTGELFF
TGTGCCAGCGGGACGTCGAACACCGGGGAGCTGTTTTTT
>TRBV7-3|TRBD2|once|15|TRBJ2-5
CASSLTPAGGETQYF
TGTGCCAGCAGCTTAACGCCAGCGGGGGGAGAGACCCAGTACTTC
>TRBV12-3/TRBV12-4|.|many|14|TRBJ1-2
CASSLWGGADGYTF
TGTGCCAGCAGCCTTTGGGGGGGCGCGGATGGCTACACCTTC
>TRBV7-9|.|.|17|TRBJ2-2
CASSLQWEQVNTGELFF
TGTGCCAGCAGCTTGCAGTGGGAACAGGTGAACACCGGGGAGCTGTTTTTT
>TRBV5-4|.|.|14|TRBJ2-7
CASSQDIRVYEQYF
TGCGCCAGCAGCCAAGATATTAGGGTCTACGAGCAGTACTTC
>TRBV30|.|many|15|TRBJ2-3
CAWRGPGTSTDTQYF
TGTGCCTGGAGAGGCCCGGGAACTAGCACAGATACGCAGTATTTT
>TRBV4-2|TRBD2|few|16|TRBJ2-1
CASSQDPAGAHNEQFF
TGTGCCAGCAGCCAAGATCCAGCGGGAGCCCACAATGAGCAGTTCTTC
>TRBV2|.|.|15|TRBJ2-7
CATREGTGLSYEQYF
TGTGCCACCCGGGAGGGGACAGGTCTCTCCTACGAGCAGTACTTC
>TRBV28|TRBD2|.|19|TRBJ2-1
CASSLGLAGGKSSYNEQFF
TGTGCCAGCAGCTTGGGACTAGCGGGAGGGAAGAGCTCCTACAATGAGCAGTTCTTC
>TRBV28|.|many|15|TRBJ2-1
CASSSGTALGNEQFF
TGTGCCAGCAGTTCCGGGACGGCGCTTGGGAATGAGCAGTTCTTC
>TRBV20-1|TRBD1|many|15|TRBJ2-1
CSASPLAQGADEQFF
TGCAGTGCTAGCCCTTTGGCGCAGGGGGCCGATGAGCAGTTCTTC
>TRBV3-1|.|.|15|TRBJ2-3
CASSQGPEGTGTQYF
TGTGCCAGCAGCCAAGGGCCCGAAGGGACGGGTACGCAGTATTTT
>TRBV20-1|TRBD1|few|16|TRBJ2-3
CSAIPPRDRNTDTQYF
TGCAGTGCCATTCCTCCCCGGGACAGGAACACAGATACGCAGTATTTT
>TRBV2|.|many|14|TRBJ2-7
CASSVSAGRPEQYF
TGTGCCAGCAGTGTTTCGGCAGGGCGCCCCGAGCAGTACTTC
>TRBV19|TRBD1|.|14|TRBJ1-4
CASSIGGGAEKLFF
TGTGCCAGTAGTATTGGAGGGGGCGCTGAAAAACTGTTTTTT
>TRBV6-5|TRBD2|many|16|TRBJ2-7
CASSYPTKAGGYEQYF
TGTGCCAGCAGTTACCCTACTAAAGCGGGGGGTTACGAGCAGTACTTC
>TRBV12-3/TRBV12-4|TRBD2|.|19|TRBJ2-3
CASSFPRLAGRPRTDTQYF
TGTGCCAGCAGTTTTCCGCGACTAGCGGGACGGCCACGCACAGATACGCAGTATTTT
>TRBV24-1|TRBD1|few|18|TRBJ2-1
CATSDQKQGTSSYNEQFF
TGTGCCACCAGTGATCAAAAACAGGGGACAAGCTCCTACAATGAGCAGTTCTTC
>TRBV2|TRBD2|many|16|TRBJ2-2
CASSPTSGINTGELFF
TGTGCCAGCAGTCCCACTAGCGGGATTAACACCGGGGAGCTGTTTTTT
>TRBV5-1|.|.|14|TRBJ2-7
CASSLGGGDHEQYF
TGCGCCAGCAGCTTGGGGGGCGGGGACCACGAGCAGTACTTC
>TRBV10-1|.|many|15|TRBJ2-2
CASSLTPGVAGELFF
TGCGCCAGCAGCCTAACCCCCGGGGTTGCCGGGGAGCTGTTTTTT